This T cell receptor beta chain is from a study of CD8+CD57+ T cells in acquired aplastic anemia. The CDR3 is made up of 16 amino acids. V was cut by 0 bases and J by 5 bases, with 11 bases left in between. Germline V gene data show CDR1 as MNHEY and CDR2 as SMNVEV (reference sequence). The use of genomic DNA as template underpinned the TCR beta VDJ and CDR3 profiling. One entry per CDR3 protein results from TCRdb running MiXCR on the reads. This table has under 200,000 distinct CDR3 sequences, around 43% appearing once. For sequencing, patients were chosen who had shown expansion of CD8+CD57+ cells by flow cytometry. This clonotype was seen ten or more times.

The sample consisted of sorted CD4+, CD8+, or CD8+CD57+ T cells (not recorded which) from PBMCs. The rearrangement uses TRBV27 and TRBJ1-6; D unresolved. The receptor was derived from a human donor with aplastic anemia. CDR3 amino acids: CASSLSTQGNNSPLHF. In DNA form, the CDR3 reads TGTGCCAGCAGTTTATCGACTCAAGGGAATAATTCACCCCTCCACTTT.